These 31 T cell receptor beta chains were all obtained from the same sample, sequenced in a study of cytomegalovirus exposure and HLA in healthy donors. The PCR employed 60 Vbeta primers together with 13 Jbeta primers. The repertoire was sequenced with immunoSEQ multiplex PCR; TCRdb's copy has only in-frame clones and lacks some. This sample has 110,000 to 150,000 clones, with less than 85% found just once. The specimen sequenced was PBMCs. The receptors come from a young man in good health and CMV-seropositive.

The chain has TRBV19 and TRBJ1-1, with D possibly TRBD1 on 5 matching bases. V dropped 3 bases and J dropped 3 bases, with 8 bases sitting between them. The germline gives CDR1 LNHDA, CDR2 SQIVND (reference sequence). The CDR3 loop spans 13 amino acids. Here the CDR3 DNA reads TGTGCCAGTAGTATTGGAGGGGACACTGAAGCTTTCTTT. It specifies CASSIGGDTEAFF.

The chain carries TRBV9 and TRBJ2-3; TRBD2 might be the D (6 bases). The V gene's germline CDR1 is SGDLS and CDR2 YYNGEE. V lost 0 bases and J 6 bases, leaving 8 bases between the germline ends. The CDR3 consists of 13 residues. CDR3 sequence (DNA): TGTGCCAGCAGCGTAGCGACTAGGGATACGCAGTATTTT. Translation gives CASSVATRDTQYF.

This chain links TRBV7-9 with TRBJ2-2; D gene unclear. Germline CDR1 reads SEHNR; CDR2 reads FQNEAQ (reference sequence). The CDR3 contains 13 residues. The V and J ends lost 5 bases and 2 bases respectively, with 6 bases between them. The CDR3 DNA reads as TGTGCCAGCAGCCACTATAACACCGGGGAGCTGTTTTTT. Its protein is CASSHYNTGELFF.

This clone has just a few counts. The chain couples TRBV19 to TRBJ1-2; D gene ambiguous. Between the trimmed V and J ends, which lost 5 bases and 7 bases, there was a span of 11 bases. The CDR3 runs to 12 residues. CDR1 is LNHDA, CDR2 SQIVND, per germline (reference sequence). CDR3 loop: CASSLNLVGYTF. CDR3 nucleotides: TGTGCCAGTAGTCTAAATTTGGTTGGCTACACCTTC.

The genes are TRBV7-2 and TRBJ2-3; D uncertain. CDR3 size: 14 residues. Trimming removed 1 base from V and 8 bases from J, with 13 bases in between. Looked up from germline, CDR1 is SGHTA and CDR2 is FQGNSA. CDR3 in amino acids: CASSLVLKAPTQYF. CDR3 in DNA: TGTGCCAGCAGCTTAGTGTTAAAAGCGCCTACGCAGTATTTT. The variable domain in full, completed from reference TRBV7-2 and TRBJ2-3, reads GAGVSQSPSNKVTEKGKDVELRCDPISGHTALYWYRQSLGQGLEFLIYFQGNSAPDKSGLPSDRFSAERTGGSVSTLTIQRTQQEDSAVYLCASSLVLKAPTQYFGPGTRLTVL.

The chain couples TRBV19 to TRBJ2-7; D may be TRBD1 (6 bases). V was cut by 0 bases and J by 3 bases, with 12 bases left in between. In germline, CDR1 is LNHDA, CDR2 SQIVND (reference sequence). The CDR3 covers 15 residues. In DNA form, the CDR3 reads TGTGCCAGTAGTATAGATAGCGCCAGGGGCTACGAGCAGTACTTC. Protein: CASSIDSARGYEQYF.

The rearrangement joins TRBV7-9 to TRBJ2-1; 7 positions agree with TRBD2. The CDR3 covers 13 residues. Germline loops: CDR1 SEHNR, CDR2 FQNEAQ (reference sequence). V dropped 5 bases and J dropped 10; count of bases not matched to a gene: 8. CDR3 sequence: CASSQTGGGEQFF. As DNA, the CDR3 is TGTGCCAGCAGCCAGACGGGGGGTGGCGAGCAGTTCTTC. The full variable domain, its missing parts supplied by reference TRBV7-9 and TRBJ2-1, is DTGVSQNPRHKITKRGQNVTFRCDPISEHNRLYWYRQTLGQGPEFLTYFQNEAQLEKSRLLSDRFSAERPKGSFSTLEIQRTEQGDSAMYLCASSQTGGGEQFFGPGTRLTVL.

V usage is TRBV28 and J usage is TRBJ2-7; 8 bases line up with TRBD2. This CDR3 has 15 residues. Germline-derived CDR1 and CDR2 are MDHEN and SYDVKM. V was clipped by 6 bases and J by 0 bases; unmatched bases: 7. The CDR3 reads CASSPRLALSYEQYF. As DNA, the CDR3 is TGTGCCAGCAGCCCGAGACTAGCGCTCTCCTACGAGCAGTACTTC.

The rearrangement uses TRBV5-6 and TRBJ1-2; 7 positions match TRBD1. The CDR3 covers 12 residues. Per the germline V gene, CDR1 is SGHDT and CDR2 is YYEEEE. The V segment lost 5 bases and the J segment 6 bases; nucleotides outside the gene matches: 4. The CDR3 nucleotides read TGTGCCAGCAGACTGGACAGGCATGGCTACACCTTC. Its protein product is CASRLDRHGYTF.

J is TRBJ2-1 and V is TRBV5-6; weak D call: TRBD2 (6 bases). Per germline, CDR1 SGHDT and CDR2 YYEEEE. The germline V and J ends were trimmed by 3 bases and 0 bases, with 16 bases remaining between them. CDR3 size: 17 residues. CDR3 amino acids: CASSWLLGGSSYNEQFF. The DNA of the CDR3 is TGTGCCAGCAGCTGGCTTTTGGGGGGAAGCTCCTACAATGAGCAGTTCTTC.

The chain couples TRBV7-2 to TRBJ1-1; TRBD1 matches 9 bases. The CDR3 covers 15 residues. V shed 3 bases and J 9 bases; nucleotides not matched to a gene: 11. Per the germline V gene, CDR1 is SGHTA and CDR2 is FQGNSA. The CDR3 region has the DNA TGTGCCAGCAGCTTTATGACAGGGGGTAGAGATAAAGCTTTCTTT. Its translation: CASSFMTGGRDKAFF.

This clone was picked up a small number of times. The genes are TRBV13 and TRBJ1-3; D gene unclear. V was shortened by 5 bases and J by 0 bases, with 5 bases between the two germline ends. The germline V gene has CDR1 PRHDT and CDR2 FYEKMQ (reference sequence). The CDR3 runs 13 residues. The CDR3 nucleotides are TGTGCCAGCAGCCTCTCCTCTGGAAACACCATATATTTT. Translated, it gives CASSLSSGNTIYF.

V is TRBV19 and J is TRBJ2-7; D is possibly TRBD1 (5 bases). Germline-derived CDR1 and CDR2 are LNHDA and SQIVND (reference sequence). Trimming pared 5 bases from V and 4 bases from J, leaving 9 bases between. The CDR3 is 12 residues long. CDR3 residues: CASSGRAYEQYF. The CDR3 DNA reads as TGTGCCAGTAGTGGCAGGGCTTACGAGCAGTACTTC.

The chain combines TRBV7-9 with TRBJ2-7; D gene unclear. The CDR3 covers 13 residues. CDR1 SEHNR and CDR2 FQNEAQ come from the germline V gene (reference sequence). V was clipped by 1 base and J by 1 base, with 5 bases between them. The CDR3 sequence: CASSLVQSYEQYF. CDR3 DNA sequence: TGTGCCAGCAGCTTAGTCCAGTCCTACGAGCAGTACTTC.

This CDR3 reads CASSDGTSGSYEQYF. The CDR3 nucleotides are TGTGCCAGCAGCGACGGGACTAGCGGATCCTACGAGCAGTACTTC. This sequence joins TRBV6-5 and TRBJ2-7; 11 nucleotides agree with TRBD2. Germline values: CDR1 MNHEY, CDR2 SVGAGI. This CDR3 is built from 15 residues. Losses at the gene ends were 6 bases for V and 1 base for J; bases not matched to a gene: 5.

In this sample, this clone turned up a few times. The chain recombines TRBV5-1 with TRBJ2-7, with 7 bases that match TRBD2. The CDR3 spans 13 residues. CDR1 and CDR2 (germline): SGHRS, YFSETQ. The junction had 8 bases not matched to a gene; V was cut back by 4 bases and J by 7 bases. CDR3 in amino acids: CASSPHGGDEQYF. CDR3 nucleotide sequence: TGCGCCAGCAGCCCCCATGGGGGGGATGAGCAGTACTTC.

A few counts support this clone. This sequence joins TRBV14 and TRBJ2-2, with a tentative D call TRBD1 (6 bases). V was pared by 2 bases and J by 5 bases, with 18 bases between. The CDR3 is 17 amino acids. Germline assignment: CDR1 SGHDN and CDR2 FVKESK. The CDR3: CASSQWLGRQGTGELFF. CDR3 DNA sequence: TGTGCCAGCAGCCAATGGTTAGGGCGTCAGGGGACCGGGGAGCTGTTTTTT.

The V and J genes are TRBV5-4 and TRBJ1-3; a possible D gene is TRBD1 (6 bases). The germline V gene has CDR1 SGHNT and CDR2 YYREEE (reference sequence). The CDR3 covers 16 residues. Trimming pared 1 base from V and 4 bases from J, leaving 15 bases between. DNA of the CDR3: TGTGCCAGCAGCTTGAGTGTAACAGGGAAAGGAAACACCATATATTTT. It specifies CASSLSVTGKGNTIYF.

The chain is built from TRBV6-5 and TRBJ2-7, with D possibly matching TRBD1 (5 bases). V dropped 6 bases and J dropped 0 bases, with 15 bases sitting between them. Germline loops: CDR1 MNHEY, CDR2 SVGAGI. This CDR3 is built from 15 residues. The CDR3 region has the DNA TGTGCCAGCAGCCGTACCGCCACAGGCTCCTACGAGCAGTACTTC. Translated: CASSRTATGSYEQYF.

In this sample, this clone turned up once. The rearrangement joins TRBV5-1 to TRBJ2-5; perhaps TRBD1 as D (5 bases). Trimming left V 4 bases short and J 2 bases short, with 12 bases between. The CDR3 sequence is 14 residues long. Germline-derived CDR1 and CDR2 are SGHRS and YFSETQ. This CDR3 reads CASSLGAVQETQYF. For the CDR3, the DNA is TGCGCCAGCAGCCTTGGGGCAGTACAAGAGACCCAGTACTTC.

This sequence joins TRBV4-3 and TRBJ2-7; 8 positions match TRBD2. Germline lookup yields CDR1 LGHNA and CDR2 YSLEER. Trimming at V came to 4 bases and at J to 5 bases, leaving 13 bases not matched to a gene. The length of the CDR3 is 16 residues. The CDR3 is CASSPRRAGEWNEQYF. In DNA form, the CDR3 reads TGCGCCAGCAGCCCCCGGAGAGCGGGAGAATGGAACGAGCAGTACTTC.

This clone was recorded only once. The CDR3 sequence is CASSPTGPGGTEAFF. CDR3 in DNA: TGCGCCAGCAGCCCGACAGGACCCGGCGGCACTGAAGCTTTCTTT. The chain has TRBV5-1 and TRBJ1-1; possible D gene TRBD1, 6 bases. CDR1 is SGHRS, CDR2 YFSETQ, per germline. V was trimmed by 4 bases and J by 4 bases, leaving 17 bases between them. The CDR3 is 15 residues long.

The chain is built from TRBV6-5 and TRBJ1-1, with TRBD1 matching 9 bases. Germline values: CDR1 MNHEY, CDR2 SVGAGI. V was clipped by 7 bases and J by 4 bases; unmatched bases: 7. The CDR3 contains 14 residues. The CDR3 loop reads CASIRDRASTEAFF. In nucleotides, the CDR3 is TGTGCCAGCATTAGGGACAGGGCGAGCACTGAAGCTTTCTTT.

This clone came up a few times. V is TRBV19 and J is TRBJ2-7; 9 nucleotides match TRBD1. V lost 4 bases to trimming and J lost 4 bases; unmatched junction nucleotides: 8. In germline, CDR1 is LNHDA, CDR2 SQIVND (reference sequence). This CDR3 comprises 15 residues. CDR3 residues: CASSRDRGNPYEQYF. CDR3 nucleotide sequence: TGTGCCAGTAGTAGAGACAGGGGGAATCCTTACGAGCAGTACTTC.

This clone has only a few counts. V gene TRBV10-2 combines with J gene TRBJ1-1; 8 bases match TRBD1. The V and J ends lost 11 bases and 0 bases, in that order; junction bases with no gene match: 5. From germline, CDR1 is WSHSY and CDR2 SAAADI. This CDR3 spans 13 amino acids. CDR3 residues: CACRQGMNTEAFF. The CDR3 region has the DNA TGCGCCTGCCGACAGGGGATGAACACTGAAGCTTTCTTT.

The chain has TRBV6-5 and TRBJ2-7; 7 nucleotides line up with TRBD1. CDR3 size: 15 residues. V gave up 6 bases and J gave up 1 base; unmatched junction bases: 9. Germline lookup yields CDR1 MNHEY and CDR2 SVGAGI. The CDR3 DNA follows: TGTGCCAGCAGCTGGGGGCAGGGGGATTCCTACGAGCAGTACTTC. Translated, it gives CASSWGQGDSYEQYF.

V and J are TRBV5-1 and TRBJ2-6; possibly TRBD1 for D (6 bases). Germline assignment: CDR1 SGHRS and CDR2 YFSETQ. V lost 1 base and J 3 bases, leaving 14 bases between the germline ends. There are 17 residues in the CDR3. CDR3 loop: CASSLQGRRDGANVLTF. The CDR3, as DNA: TGCGCCAGCAGCTTGCAGGGGCGAAGGGATGGGGCCAACGTCCTGACTTTC.

The table lists this clone with a count of one. The chain employs TRBV28 and TRBJ1-4; 9 bases are a match to TRBD1. Trimming removed 8 bases from V and 8 bases from J; junction bases left unmatched: 9. This CDR3 region has 14 residues. CDR1 and CDR2 from the germline V gene are MDHEN and SYDVKM. The CDR3 DNA is TGTGCCAGCGTGGGGACAGGGCAAGGAGAAAAACTGTTTTTT. Translation: CASVGTGQGEKLFF.

The chain is built from TRBV6-5 and TRBJ1-5, with 8 bases aligning to TRBD1. The CDR3 sequence is 13 residues long. CDR1 is MNHEY and CDR2 is SVGAGI in the germline V gene. The trim removed 8 bases at V and 7 bases at J, leaving 7 bases unmatched. CDR3 sequence reads: CASSRGHQQPQHF. In DNA form, the CDR3 reads TGTGCCAGCTCCAGGGGGCATCAACAGCCCCAGCATTTT.

The chain links TRBV9 to TRBJ1-2, with a possible D match to TRBD1 (6 bases). Germline CDR1 is SGDLS and CDR2 is YYNGEE. Deletions cut 2 bases from V and 7 bases from J, with 18 bases between. The CDR3 sequence is 15 residues long. The CDR3 nucleotides are TGTGCCAGCAGCGTCCGACAGGCAGGGATGGGTGGCTACACCTTC. Its protein is CASSVRQAGMGGYTF.

The chain has TRBV19 and TRBJ2-3; perhaps TRBD2 as D (6 bases). The CDR3 spans 15 residues. Looked up from germline, CDR1 is LNHDA and CDR2 is SQIVND (reference sequence). V was shortened by 1 base and J by 1 base, with 9 bases between the two germline ends. The chain's CDR3 is CASSIGRRGTDTQYF. The CDR3 region has the DNA TGTGCCAGTAGTATAGGGCGGAGGGGCACAGATACGCAGTATTTT.